The 12 T cell receptor beta chains below were found in one sample sequenced in a study of T cell changes during pregnancy in multiple sclerosis. Data came from immunoSEQ multiplex PCR; TCRdb stores just in-frame clones and leaves some out. The table has over 50,000 clones, roughly 89% seen once. The sequencing here drew on peripheral blood, taken in the third trimester of pregnancy. The receptors come from a female donor in good health, enrolled as a control in a pregnancy study.

The chain is built from TRBV21-1 and TRBJ1-3; TRBD1 reflects the table's D call only, with no check against the DNA. TRBV21-1 is a pseudogene locus. The CDR3 loop spans 17 amino acids. The CDR3 DNA reads as TGTGCCAGCAGCAAAACGACAGGGGAACGATCTGGAAACACCATATATTTT. This sequence encodes CASSKTTGERSGNTIYF.

J is TRBJ2-4 and V is TRBV28; 7 bases align to TRBD1. Germline V CDR1 and CDR2: MDHEN, SYDVKM. V lost 2 bases to trimming and J lost 13 bases; unmatched junction nucleotides: 5. This CDR3 has 12 amino acids. CDR3 in amino acids: CASSLNRGAQYF. The DNA for the CDR3 is TGTGCCAGCAGTTTAAACAGGGGCGCCCAGTACTTC. The full variable domain, completed using reference TRBV28 and TRBJ2-4, is DVKVTQSSRYLVKRTGEKVFLECVQDMDHENMFWYRQDPGLGLRLIYFSYDVKMKEKGDIPEGYSVSREKKERFSLILESASTNQTSMYLCASSLNRGAQYFGAGTRLSVL.

The gene calls are TRBV18 and TRBJ2-3; D possibly corresponds to TRBD1 (6 bases). The CDR3 runs 11 residues. Germline loops: CDR1 KGHSH, CDR2 LQKENI. This CDR3 is CAAGEPDTQYF. CDR3 DNA sequence: TGTGCGGCAGGGGAACCAGATACGCAGTATTTT.

The chain is built from TRBV28 and TRBJ2-3; possible D gene TRBD1, 6 bases. V was clipped by 6 bases and J by 1 base, with 20 bases between them. Germline CDR1 reads MDHEN; CDR2 reads SYDVKM. The CDR3 has 17 residues. The CDR3 coding sequence is TGTGCCAGCAGCTCCCTGGGGGCAGGGGCCGGCACAGATACGCAGTATTTT. Translation: CASSSLGAGAGTDTQYF.

The rearrangement joins TRBV9 to TRBJ2-1, with a tentative D call TRBD1 (5 bases). This CDR3 contains 16 residues. Per the germline V gene, CDR1 is SGDLS and CDR2 is YYNGEE. Between the trimmed V and J ends, which lost 3 bases and 8 bases, there was a span of 21 bases. The CDR3 reads CASSEEHKTGFHEQFF. In DNA form, the CDR3 reads TGTGCCAGCAGCGAGGAACACAAAACAGGTTTCCATGAGCAGTTCTTC.

The rearrangement links TRBV28 to TRBJ1-1; 11 positions agree with TRBD1. The ends lost 3 bases at V and 4 bases at J; junction bases unmatched: 4. The CDR3 extends over 15 amino acids. Germline CDR1 is MDHEN and CDR2 is SYDVKM. CDR3 bases: TGTGCCAGCAGTTTGGGGGGGACAGGGGGCACTGAAGCTTTCTTT. Translated, it gives CASSLGGTGGTEAFF.

The chain carries TRBV2 and TRBJ1-3, with D possibly TRBD1 on 6 matching bases. CDR1 SNHLY and CDR2 FYNNEI come from the germline V gene. V was pared by 5 bases and J by 1 base, with 9 bases between. The CDR3 is made up of 14 amino acids. In DNA form, the CDR3 reads TGTGCCAGCAGTTTTACAGGGTCTGGAAACACCATATATTTT. The encoded protein is CASSFTGSGNTIYF.

V is TRBV7-9 and J is TRBJ2-5; unclear D gene. In germline, CDR1 is SEHNR, CDR2 FQNEAQ (reference sequence). Trimming took 9 bases from V and 4 from J, leaving 9 bases between them. CDR3 length: 11 residues. The CDR3 region has the DNA TGTGCCAGTGCCCGCGGAGAGACCCAGTACTTC. It specifies CASARGETQYF.

This chain uses TRBV7-3 with TRBJ1-1; a possible D gene is TRBD1 (6 bases). V lost 3 bases, J lost 5 bases, and 10 bases lay in between. Germline V gene sequence: CDR1 SGHTA, CDR2 FQGTGA. The CDR3 consists of 13 residues. The CDR3 here is CASSFGTTTEAFF. The CDR3 bases are TGTGCCAGCAGCTTCGGGACAACGACTGAAGCTTTCTTT.

V is TRBV4-2 and J is TRBJ2-7; tentative D call: TRBD2 (6 bases). The V end lost 4 bases, the J end lost 1 base, and 20 bases lay between the germline ends. The germline gives CDR1 LGHNA, CDR2 YNFKEQ. The CDR3 loop spans 17 amino acids. CDR3 in amino acids: CASSRNLGRGSSYEQYF. CDR3 nucleotide sequence: TGTGCCAGCAGCCGGAACCTCGGGAGAGGGTCTTCCTACGAGCAGTACTTC.

The V call is TRBV19, the J call TRBJ2-1; a possible D gene is TRBD1 (5 bases). Germline V gene sequence: CDR1 LNHDA, CDR2 SQIVND (reference sequence). V was cut by 0 bases and J by 8 bases, with 14 bases left in between. The length of the CDR3 is 15 residues. CDR3 region: CASSIDRGREDEQFF. The CDR3 nucleotides read TGTGCCAGTAGTATAGATCGCGGCAGGGAAGATGAGCAGTTCTTC.

The chain uses TRBV7-6 and TRBJ2-6; TRBD1 matches at 9 bases. Trimming took 7 bases from V and 1 from J; bases not matched to a gene: 2. Germline V CDR1 and CDR2: SGHVS, FNYEAQ. The CDR3 consists of 15 residues. CDR3 nucleotides: TGTGCCAGCACACAGGGGGCGTCTGGGGCCAACGTCCTGACTTTC. Its protein is CASTQGASGANVLTF.